These 19 T cell receptor beta chains were sequenced from one sample in a study of blood T cell repertoires in COVID-19. Profiled with immunoSEQ multiplex PCR; TCRdb holds only in-frame clones, not every one. The sample yields approximately 200,000 clones, about 90% seen once. What was sequenced was PBMCs or T cells enriched from blood (not recorded which). The receptor set was obtained from a man aged 30 to 39 who had recovered from COVID-19.

This chain connects TRBV6-2 or TRBV6-3 to TRBJ1-6; D may be TRBD1 (6 bases). The CDR3 totals 13 residues. Between the trimmed V and J ends, which lost 2 bases and 9 bases, there was a span of 8 bases. Germline CDR1 is MNHEY and CDR2 is SVGEGT. The CDR3 sequence: CASSYGGASPLHF. The CDR3 DNA reads as TGTGCCAGCAGTTACGGGGGGGCTTCACCCCTCCACTTT.

This chain connects TRBV7-2 to TRBJ1-6; 9 positions agree with TRBD1. V gave up 5 bases and J gave up 7 bases; unmatched junction bases: 3. In germline, CDR1 is SGHTA, CDR2 FQGNSA. CDR3 length: 14 residues. CDR3 loop: CASSPDRGNSPLHF. Written as DNA, the CDR3 is TGTGCCAGCAGCCCTGACAGGGGGAATTCACCCCTCCACTTT.

This clone showed up just once. This chain links TRBV27 with TRBJ1-2; TRBD1 matches 8 bases. J gave up 3 bases and V 6 bases, and 6 bases lay outside the gene matches. CDR1 is MNHEY and CDR2 is SMNVEV in the germline V gene (reference sequence). CDR3 size: 14 residues. The CDR3 here is CASSPGGAYYGYTF. In nucleotides, the CDR3 is TGTGCCAGCAGCCCAGGGGGCGCTTACTATGGCTACACCTTC.

This sequence joins TRBV27 and TRBJ2-7; tentative D call: TRBD2 (6 bases). Germline V gene lookup returns CDR1 MNHEY and CDR2 SMNVEV (reference sequence). Deletions cut 4 bases from V and 3 bases from J, with 16 bases between. CDR3 length equals 15 residues. The CDR3 bases are TGTGCCAGCAGTTCCTCCGGGACGGGAGACTACGAGCAGTACTTC. Its protein product is CASSSSGTGDYEQYF.

The chain is built from TRBV6-2 or TRBV6-3 and TRBJ2-3; tentatively, D is TRBD1 (6 bases). The germline gives CDR1 MNHEY, CDR2 SVGEGT. V was pared by 2 bases and J by 4 bases, with 10 bases between. CDR3 length: 14 residues. The CDR3 sequence is CASSYGSGADTQYF. DNA for the CDR3: TGTGCCAGCAGTTACGGTTCAGGGGCAGATACGCAGTATTTT.

V is TRBV30 and J is TRBJ2-3; a possible D gene is TRBD2 (5 bases). Trimming stripped 5 bases from V and 3 bases from J, with 9 bases between. The CDR3 runs 12 residues. CDR1 and CDR2 from the germline V gene are GTSNPN and SVGIG (reference sequence). The CDR3 protein is CAWGSGTDTQYF. Written as DNA, the CDR3 is TGTGCCTGGGGTTCGGGAACAGATACGCAGTATTTT.

The chain is built from TRBV5-1 and TRBJ1-1, with 7 bases aligning to TRBD1. Germline V gene data show CDR1 as SGHRS and CDR2 as YFSETQ. V lost 0 bases to trimming and J lost 1 base; unmatched junction nucleotides: 3. This CDR3 has 15 amino acids. The CDR3 sequence: CASSLGGQRNTEAFF. The CDR3 nucleotides read TGCGCCAGCAGCTTGGGGGGACAGCGGAACACTGAAGCTTTCTTT.

The chain couples TRBV7-2 to TRBJ2-5; a weak D match, TRBD1 (6 bases). Trimming cost V 5 bases and J 4 bases, with 20 bases left between them. Germline CDR1 reads SGHTA; CDR2 reads FQGNSA. The CDR3 is made up of 16 amino acids. The CDR3 is CASSHGQRRFGETQYF. CDR3 nucleotides: TGTGCCAGCAGCCACGGACAGCGTCGGTTCGGAGAGACCCAGTACTTC.

The chain couples TRBV25-1 to TRBJ2-7; 11 bases line up with TRBD2. Losses at the gene ends were 7 bases for V and 6 bases for J; bases not matched to a gene: 2. The CDR3 covers 12 residues. Germline assignment: CDR1 MGHDK and CDR2 SYGVNS. The CDR3 sequence is CASKTSGSEQYF. CDR3 coding DNA: TGTGCCAGCAAAACTAGCGGGAGCGAGCAGTACTTC.

The chain joins TRBV7-8 to TRBJ1-5; 9 bases align to TRBD1. The CDR3 spans 16 residues. The germline CDR1 and CDR2 sequences are SGHVS and FQNEAQ. With 3 bases clipped from V and 1 base from J, the junction kept 4 bases outside the gene matches. CDR3 DNA sequence: TGTGCCAGCAGCTTTATGGACAGGGGAAGCAATCAGCCCCAGCATTTT. This translates into CASSFMDRGSNQPQHF. The variable domain in full, completed from reference TRBV7-8 and TRBJ1-5, reads GAGVSQSPRYKVAKRGQDVALRCDPISGHVSLFWYQQALGQGPEFLTYFQNEAQLDKSGLPSDRFFAERPEGSVSTLKIQRTQQEDSAVYLCASSFMDRGSNQPQHFGDGTRLSIL.

This chain uses TRBV6-2 or TRBV6-3 with TRBJ2-3; D is uncertain. The CDR3 is 17 residues long. Trimming removed 3 bases from V and 0 bases from J, with 16 bases in between. The germline gives CDR1 MNHEY, CDR2 SVGEGT. In DNA form, the CDR3 reads TGTGCCAGCAGTTATGAGGTCCAGTTACCTAGCACAGATACGCAGTATTTT. Amino acids: CASSYEVQLPSTDTQYF.

The rearrangement uses TRBV19 and TRBJ1-5; 8 nucleotides match TRBD1. CDR3 length: 15 residues. The germline V gene has CDR1 LNHDA and CDR2 SQIVND (reference sequence). Trimming cost V 5 bases and J 5 bases; bases outside gene matches: 8. The CDR3 sequence is CASSAGQGSYQPQHF. In DNA, the CDR3 is TGTGCCAGTAGTGCAGGACAGGGTTCGTATCAGCCCCAGCATTTT.

This chain joins TRBV5-1 and TRBJ1-1; unclear D gene. V gave up 4 bases and J gave up 0 bases, with 7 bases separating them. This CDR3 contains 13 residues. The germline V gene has CDR1 SGHRS and CDR2 YFSETQ. The CDR3 sequence is CASSTGLNTEAFF. The CDR3 bases are TGCGCCAGCAGCACGGGTTTGAACACTGAAGCTTTCTTT.

V usage is TRBV9 and J usage is TRBJ1-1, with TRBD1 matching 9 bases. Germline V gives CDR1 SGDLS, CDR2 YYNGEE. This CDR3 region has 20 residues. With 0 bases clipped from V and 0 bases from J, the junction kept 15 bases outside the gene matches. This chain's CDR3 is CASSVAPGTGNGGMNTEAFF. CDR3 nucleotides: TGTGCCAGCAGCGTAGCCCCCGGGACAGGGAATGGCGGCATGAACACTGAAGCTTTCTTT.

The rearrangement uses TRBV2 and TRBJ1-1; TRBD1 might be the D (5 bases). From germline, CDR1 is SNHLY and CDR2 FYNNEI. This CDR3 has 12 amino acids. V was clipped by 7 bases and J by 5 bases, with 11 bases between them. CDR3 sequence: CASTVYRTEAFF. The CDR3 DNA is TGTGCCAGCACCGTATACAGGACTGAAGCTTTCTTT.

This chain connects TRBV27 to TRBJ2-5; TRBD1 matches 9 bases. Per germline, CDR1 MNHEY and CDR2 SMNVEV (reference sequence). V shed 5 bases, J shed 5 bases, and the junction held 9 bases outside the gene matches. This CDR3 is 15 amino acids long. This CDR3 is CASSIQQGAGETQYF. The CDR3, as DNA: TGTGCCAGCAGTATACAACAGGGGGCGGGTGAGACCCAGTACTTC.

The chain joins TRBV7-8 to TRBJ2-1, with 12 bases that match TRBD2. This CDR3 spans 20 amino acids. In germline, CDR1 is SGHVS, CDR2 FQNEAQ. J lost 5 bases, V lost 2 bases, and 16 bases had no gene match. The DNA for the CDR3 is TGTGCCAGCAGCTTATCCAGACTAGCGGGGGCCTCAACGGGAAACAATGAGCAGTTCTTC. Amino acid sequence: CASSLSRLAGASTGNNEQFF.

The V and J genes are TRBV7-2 and TRBJ2-7; D might be TRBD2 (5 bases). The germline V gene encodes CDR1 SGHTA and CDR2 FQGNSA. The length of the CDR3 is 16 residues. V lost 2 bases, J lost 3 bases, and 17 bases lay in between. CDR3 loop: CASSLSVRPGYYEQYF. CDR3 in DNA: TGTGCCAGCAGCTTATCCGTACGACCGGGGTACTACGAGCAGTACTTC.

This clone has only one observation. The chain uses TRBV9 and TRBJ1-4, with D possibly matching TRBD1 (6 bases). The germline V and J ends were trimmed by 4 bases and 3 bases, with 13 bases remaining between them. The CDR3 is 15 residues long. Germline loops: CDR1 SGDLS, CDR2 YYNGEE. This chain's CDR3 is CASSPGGGPNEKLFF. In nucleotides, the CDR3 is TGTGCCAGCAGCCCCGGGGGGGGGCCTAATGAAAAACTGTTTTTT.